This entry lists 2 T cell receptor beta chains sequenced from one sample in a study of cytomegalovirus exposure and HLA in healthy donors. 13 Jbeta primers and 60 Vbeta primers were used for the PCR. The data were produced by immunoSEQ multiplex PCR, yet TCRdb's version contains in-frame clones alone and is incomplete. The sample shows 100,000 to 120,000 clones, about 80% of them seen only once. The sample comprised PBMCs. These receptors originate from a man aged 35-49 years in good health and CMV-seropositive.

The genes are TRBV7-3 and TRBJ2-1; the match to TRBD2 covers 9 bases. The CDR3 loop spans 15 amino acids. The trim removed 5 bases at V and 5 bases at J, leaving 7 bases unmatched. CDR1 and CDR2 from the germline V gene are SGHTA and FQGTGA. The CDR3 DNA sequence: TGTGCCAGCAGCCAACCGCGGGGGGGACACAATGAGCAGTTCTTC. This sequence encodes CASSQPRGGHNEQFF.

This clone showed up just once. The chain combines TRBV15 with TRBJ2-1, with D perhaps TRBD1 (7 bases). The germline V and J ends were trimmed by 0 bases and 6 bases, with 18 bases remaining between them. The length of the CDR3 is 17 residues. Germline CDR1 and CDR2: LNHNV and YYDKDF (reference sequence). The CDR3 sequence is CATSRDYGQEGSNEQFF. The CDR3, as DNA: TGTGCCACCAGCAGAGATTACGGACAGGAGGGTAGCAATGAGCAGTTCTTC.